Below are 5 T cell receptor beta chains sequenced from a single sample in a study of identifying expanded T cells in peripheral blood. Using immunoSEQ multiplex PCR, the repertoire was profiled, and TCRdb retains in-frame clones only, with some absent. The sample consists of 70,000 to 95,000 clones, more than 70% of them appearing once. Material: blood. Receptors originate from a person between 18 and 75 years old in good health.

J is TRBJ2-5 and V is TRBV7-9; 7 bases align to TRBD2. Looked up from germline, CDR1 is SEHNR and CDR2 is FQNEAQ (reference sequence). The CDR3 sequence is 16 residues long. V was pared by 0 bases and J by 3 bases, with 7 bases of the junction left unmatched. In DNA form, the CDR3 reads TGTGCCAGCAGCTTAGCGCTGGGGGGGGAAAAAGAGACCCAGTACTTC. Amino acid sequence: CASSLALGGEKETQYF.

The chain couples TRBV27 to TRBJ1-2; D gene unclear. CDR1 MNHEY and CDR2 SMNVEV come from the germline V gene (reference sequence). V lost 10 bases and J 8 bases, leaving 20 bases between the germline ends. This CDR3 is 13 amino acids long. The CDR3 sequence: CATKRTAEGGYTF. The CDR3, as DNA: TGTGCCACCAAGAGGACCGCCGAAGGCGGCTACACCTTC.

The chain uses TRBV19 and TRBJ2-7, with 8 bases matching TRBD1. Germline CDR1 is LNHDA and CDR2 is SQIVND (reference sequence). The CDR3 loop spans 13 amino acids. The J segment lost 2 bases and the V segment lost 3 bases, leaving 0 bases of the junction unmatched. Written as DNA, the CDR3 is TGTGCCAGTAGTATCAGGGGGCCCTACGAGCAGTACTTC. Translation gives CASSIRGPYEQYF.

The chain recombines TRBV6-5 with TRBJ1-2; 8 nucleotides align to TRBD1. Germline assignment: CDR1 MNHEY and CDR2 SVGAGI. The CDR3 is made up of 13 amino acids. The ends lost 6 bases at V and 6 bases at J; junction bases unmatched: 6. CDR3 loop: CASRRGQGHGYTF. The CDR3 nucleotides read TGTGCCAGCAGGCGCGGACAGGGTCATGGCTACACCTTC.

The sample holds one count of this clone. V usage is TRBV4-2 and J usage is TRBJ2-1; unclear D gene. The CDR3 loop spans 14 amino acids. Germline assignment: CDR1 LGHNA and CDR2 YNFKEQ. Deletions cut 1 base from V and 8 bases from J, with 12 bases between. The CDR3 DNA reads as TGTGCCAGCAGCCAAGGGAGCCCCTCGGATGAGCAGTTCTTC. Protein sequence: CASSQGSPSDEQFF.